This T cell receptor (beta chain) was observed in a study of blood T cell repertoires in COVID-19. Overall study context: Samples of COVID-19 (acute and convalescent) were obtained from the United States, Italy and Spain. T cells, B-cell-depleted T cells, or PBMCs provided the cDNA or gDNA that served as material.

Per the authors' pipeline: Estimates of nucleated cell counts were drawn from the amplification of reference gene primers. Only in-frame clones appear in the TCRdb table, and some are missing; sequencing was by immunoSEQ multiplex PCR. V and J calls and clone size are copied from that table; D and trimming were computed from the DNA. In the table there are about 230,000 clones, around four fifths of which are singletons. V trimming: 4 bases; J trimming: 8 bases; junction bases outside the gene matches: 11. The germline CDR1 and CDR2 sequences are MNHEY and SVGAGI. This CDR3 is built from 16 residues.

Sequenced sample: peripheral blood. The TCR sequence derives from a middle-aged man with acute or convalescent COVID-19. The V gene is TRBV6-5, the J gene TRBJ1-5, with 10 bases fitting TRBD1. CDR3 sequence reads: CASSSRGQGFGEPQHF. CDR3 DNA sequence: TGTGCCAGCAGTTCTAGGGGACAGGGGTTCGGCGAGCCCCAGCATTTT.